This TCR beta chain was sequenced during a study of radiation and T cells in renal cell carcinoma. The study, taken as a whole, reports: Top tumor clonotypes rose in blood 2 weeks post-radiation, then contracted.

V was cut by 4 bases and J by 1 base, with 7 bases left in between. Germline V lookup: CDR1 LNHDA, CDR2 SQIVND (reference sequence). This CDR3 is 13 amino acids long. For this clone: The antigen is undetermined.

Profiled with immunoSEQ multiplex PCR; TCRdb holds only in-frame clones, not every one. Of 100,000 to 150,000 clones in the sample, about four fifths were seen once. Described time point: baseline pretreatment blood. As for treatment: 15 Gy SBRT to primary tumor, nephrectomy 4 weeks later. After SBRT, blood was collected at 2 and 4 weeks, plus baseline. The chain couples TRBV19 to TRBJ1-1; D uncertain. The sequencing here drew on blood, taken from a patient whose treatment included radiotherapy and nephrectomy. The origin of this receptor is a woman aged 55-69 years with renal cell carcinoma. The CDR3 DNA is TGTGCCAGTAGTAAGGTCGGGAACACTGAAGCTTTCTTT. Translating it yields CASSKVGNTEAFF.